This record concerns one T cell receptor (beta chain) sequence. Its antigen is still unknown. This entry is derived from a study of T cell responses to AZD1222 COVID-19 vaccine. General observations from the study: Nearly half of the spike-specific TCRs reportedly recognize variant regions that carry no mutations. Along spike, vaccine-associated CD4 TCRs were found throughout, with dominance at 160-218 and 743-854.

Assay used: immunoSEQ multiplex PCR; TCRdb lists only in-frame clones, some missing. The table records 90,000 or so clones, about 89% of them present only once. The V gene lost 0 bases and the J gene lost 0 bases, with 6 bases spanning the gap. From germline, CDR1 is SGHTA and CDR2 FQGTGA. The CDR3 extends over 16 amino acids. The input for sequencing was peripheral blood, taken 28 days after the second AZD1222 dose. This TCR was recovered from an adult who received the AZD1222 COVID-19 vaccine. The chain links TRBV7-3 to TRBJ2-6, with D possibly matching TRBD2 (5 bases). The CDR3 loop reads CASSLTAGSGANVLTF. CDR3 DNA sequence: TGTGCCAGCAGCTTAACGGCGGGCTCTGGGGCCAACGTCCTGACTTTC.